This T cell receptor (beta chain) derives from a study of blood T cell repertoires in COVID-19. Study details: Sources were T cells, B-cell-depleted T cells, or PBMCs; the material itself was cDNA or gDNA.

Seattle researchers signed up patients amid active infection and tracked them longitudinally. How the authors handled the data: The assay estimated nucleated cells by amplifying reference gene primers. Sequenced by immunoSEQ multiplex PCR; TCRdb stores in-frame clones only, minus some. V and J calls and clone size are given by that table; D and trimming were obtained from the DNA. This sample has roughly 390,000 clones, with around 87% found just once. What was sequenced was peripheral blood. The clonotype comes from a woman in her 30s with COVID-19, enrolled during active disease.

For the CDR3, the DNA is TGTGCCAGCTCGGACAGTCGCTCCTATAATTCACCCCTCCACTTT. Translating gives CASSDSRSYNSPLHF. The rearrangement joins TRBV6-6 to TRBJ1-6, with a weak D call TRBD1 (6 bases). This CDR3 is built from 15 residues. V lost 8 bases, J lost 0 bases, and 11 bases lay in between. Germline assignment: CDR1 MNHNY and CDR2 SVGAGI (reference sequence).